This TCR beta chain is from a study of cytomegalovirus exposure and HLA in healthy donors. Study observations and caveats: TCR clusters originating in the first cohort tended to co-occur in the 120 validation repertoires, according to a later analysis. Most TCR sequences were rare, but some public TCRs occurred in many donors. A few CMV-associated chains proved CMV antigen-specific in vitro.

Here immunoSEQ multiplex PCR was the method, and the copy in TCRdb shows in-frame clones only, minus some. The table has 200,000 or so clones, about nine tenths seen once. The CDR3 has 15 residues. CDR1 and CDR2 from the germline V gene are MNHEY and SVGAGI. V lost 4 bases, J lost 2 bases, and 12 bases lay in between. With regard to this clone: Its matching antigen is unknown.

This sequence originates from a woman aged 18-30 years in good health and CMV-seropositive. Material for sequencing was PBMCs. This chain connects TRBV6-5 to TRBJ2-1; D is unclear. The CDR3 here is CASSLERGAYNEQFF. In DNA, the CDR3 is TGTGCCAGCAGTTTAGAGCGAGGAGCCTACAATGAGCAGTTCTTC.